This TCR beta chain was observed in a study of blood T cells in healthy people across ages. Study results and limitations: Across the age range, TCR beta diversity per million T cells fell in a roughly linear way.

A second PCR of 7 to 11 cycles used a sample-barcoded 5' primer and a J-beta primer mix. Every single cDNA molecule received a tag from a template-switch adaptor with 12 random nucleotides. In TCRdb, the 5' RACE reads were re-called with MiXCR into one record per CDR3 protein. This table has about a million distinct CDR3 sequences, roughly 48% appearing once. With regard to this clonotype: Its antigen is as yet unknown.

Input material: blood. The receptor was derived from a young man in good health.

Written as DNA, the CDR3 is TGCAGTGCCATCAGGGAATCCTACGAGCAGTACTTC. It yields the protein CSAIRESYEQYF. This rearrangement joins TRBV20-1 to TRBJ2-7, with a tentative D call TRBD1 (5 bases). Between the trimmed V and J ends, which lost 6 bases and 1 base, there was a span of 10 bases. The CDR3 loop spans 12 amino acids. Germline V gene data show CDR1 as DFQATT and CDR2 as SNEGSKA (reference sequence).